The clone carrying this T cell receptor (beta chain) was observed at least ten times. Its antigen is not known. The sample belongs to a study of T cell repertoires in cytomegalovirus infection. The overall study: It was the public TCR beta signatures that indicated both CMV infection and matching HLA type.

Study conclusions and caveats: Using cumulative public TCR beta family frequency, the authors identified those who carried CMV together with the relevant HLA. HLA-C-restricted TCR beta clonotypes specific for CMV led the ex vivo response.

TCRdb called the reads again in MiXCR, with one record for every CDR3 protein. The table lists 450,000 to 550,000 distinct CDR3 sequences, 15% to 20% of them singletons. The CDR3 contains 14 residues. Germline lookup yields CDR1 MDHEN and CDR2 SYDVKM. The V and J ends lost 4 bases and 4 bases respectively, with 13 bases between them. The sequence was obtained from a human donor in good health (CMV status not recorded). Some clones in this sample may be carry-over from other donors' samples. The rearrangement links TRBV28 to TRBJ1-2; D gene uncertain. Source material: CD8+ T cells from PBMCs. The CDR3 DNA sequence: TGTGCCAGCAGTTCCTCGACGGATTTCTATGGCTACACCTTC. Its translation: CASSSSTDFYGYTF.